These 10 T cell receptor beta chains were sequenced from one sample in a study of blood T cell repertoires in COVID-19. This table comes from immunoSEQ multiplex PCR, and its TCRdb copy is limited to in-frame clones, with some not included. This sample carries 200,000 to 250,000 clones, around 84% of them seen once, and the ten largest clones take 18%. Sequencing was performed on peripheral blood. The receptor source for this set is a woman aged 80 or over with active or convalescent COVID-19.

The chain carries TRBV28 and TRBJ1-2; TRBD1 agrees at 7 bases. The CDR3 extends over 14 amino acids. The V and J ends lost 7 bases and 1 base, in that order; junction bases with no gene match: 6. Germline V gene lookup returns CDR1 MDHEN and CDR2 SYDVKM. The CDR3 DNA reads TGTGCCAGCACCACAGGGGACTTTAACTATGGCTACACCTTC. Its protein is CASTTGDFNYGYTF.

The chain carries TRBV4-1 and TRBJ2-1, with a possible D match to TRBD1 (6 bases). Germline V gene sequence: CDR1 MGHRA, CDR2 YSYEKL. The CDR3 consists of 14 residues. V was trimmed by 4 bases and J by 7 bases, leaving 14 bases between them. CDR3 nucleotide sequence: TGCGCCAGCAGCCTTCGGACCCAGGGGAATGAGCAGTTCTTC. Encoded protein: CASSLRTQGNEQFF.

The CDR3 nucleotides are TGTGCCATCGCCCGGACTAGCGGGAGTAGCACAGATACGCAGTATTTT. Protein: CAIARTSGSSTDTQYF. The V call is TRBV10-3, the J call TRBJ2-3, with TRBD2 matching over 13 bases. Germline values: CDR1 ENHRY, CDR2 SYGVKD. Unmatched junction bases numbered 5, after V lost 8 bases and J lost 0 bases. The CDR3 has 16 amino acids.

This chain links TRBV14 with TRBJ2-1; TRBD2 aligns across 8 bases. Germline V gene lookup returns CDR1 SGHDN and CDR2 FVKESK. The CDR3 covers 16 residues. V lost 1 base, J lost 0 bases, and 2 bases stayed unmatched. The CDR3 sequence: CASSQVAGLSYNEQFF. In DNA form, the CDR3 reads TGTGCCAGCAGCCAAGTAGCGGGACTCTCCTACAATGAGCAGTTCTTC.

The V gene is TRBV7-9, the J gene TRBJ1-1, with 9 bases lining up with TRBD1. V trimming: 1 base; J trimming: 6 bases; junction bases outside the gene matches: 3. CDR1 SEHNR and CDR2 FQNEAQ come from the germline V gene (reference sequence). The CDR3 has 14 amino acids. The CDR3 loop reads CASSLEWTGAEAFF. CDR3 DNA: TGTGCCAGCAGCTTAGAATGGACAGGGGCTGAAGCTTTCTTT.

This chain connects TRBV2 to TRBJ2-5, with 12 nucleotides matching TRBD2. V gave up 7 bases and J gave up 4 bases; unmatched junction bases: 7. The CDR3 spans 15 residues. CDR1 and CDR2 (germline): SNHLY, FYNNEI. CDR3 nucleotides: TGTGCCAGCACTGGTTCACTAGCGGGGGGAGAGACCCAGTACTTC. Residues: CASTGSLAGGETQYF.

In its sample, this clone was seen a few times. CDR3 DNA: TGTGCCAGCAGTCAGGTTGGGGGGGGCATGAGAAGCAATCAGCCCCAGCATTTT. The encoded protein is CASSQVGGGMRSNQPQHF. This chain joins TRBV27 and TRBJ1-5, with D possibly being TRBD1 (6 bases). The V gene lost 5 bases and the J gene lost 1 base, with 21 bases spanning the gap. The CDR3 is 18 residues long. Germline-derived CDR1 and CDR2 are MNHEY and SMNVEV (reference sequence).

The chain combines TRBV27 with TRBJ1-1, with 8 bases identical to TRBD1. The CDR3 runs to 14 residues. V was clipped by 3 bases and J by 5 bases; unmatched bases: 5. Germline V gene sequence: CDR1 MNHEY, CDR2 SMNVEV (reference sequence). The CDR3 nucleotides read TGTGCCAGCAGTTTCCGGACAGGGTGGACTGAAGCTTTCTTT. As protein: CASSFRTGWTEAFF.

The chain couples TRBV4-2 to TRBJ2-1; D perhaps matches TRBD2 (6 bases). V lost 2 bases and J 0 bases, leaving 8 bases between the germline ends. CDR3 length: 15 amino acids. CDR1 LGHNA and CDR2 YNFKEQ come from the germline V gene. The CDR3 here is CASSQSSGSYNEQFF. The DNA of the CDR3 is TGTGCCAGCAGCCAAAGTAGCGGCTCCTACAATGAGCAGTTCTTC.

This clone was seen just once. Other DNA variants within this sample encode the same CDR3. The chain couples TRBV11-3 to TRBJ2-3; maybe TRBD1 (5 bases). The germline CDR1 and CDR2 sequences are SGHNT and YENEEA. The CDR3 runs to 15 residues. The V and J ends lost 1 base and 2 bases respectively, with 10 bases between them. This chain's CDR3 is CASSLGDRSTDTQYF. Written as DNA, the CDR3 is TGTGCCAGCAGCTTAGGCGACAGATCCACAGATACGCAGTATTTT.